This T cell receptor beta chain was recorded in a study of cytomegalovirus exposure and HLA in healthy donors. V was trimmed by 4 bases and J by 1 base, leaving 7 bases between them. CDR1 is SSHAT and CDR2 is FNYEAQ in the germline V gene (reference sequence). The CDR3 extends over 13 amino acids. Notes on the study in general: In a later analysis, at a false discovery rate of 0.05, 15,000 to 20,000 TCR beta sequences matched HLA alleles. Later on, a genetic analysis was performed. It linked a missense variant in DCLRE1C with V- and J-gene trimming of TCR beta. TCR beta chains numbering some 160 were designated cytomegalovirus-associated.

As to this clone: Its antigen is unidentified.

The PCR had 60 Vbeta and 13 Jbeta primers. TCRdb's table, derived via immunoSEQ multiplex PCR, lists solely in-frame clones and lacks some. The data show some 150,000 clones, roughly 76% seen once. This sequence joins TRBV7-7 and TRBJ2-5; the D gene is possibly TRBD2 (5 bases). The sequence derives from a woman aged 18 to 35 in good health and CMV-seropositive. The material sequenced was PBMCs. CDR3 in DNA: TGTGCCAGCAGCTCCGGACTCCAAGAGACCCAGTACTTC. Its translation is CASSSGLQETQYF.